A selection of T cell receptor beta chains follows, all from one sample in a study of blood T cell repertoires in COVID-19. This table comes from immunoSEQ multiplex PCR, and its TCRdb copy is limited to in-frame clones, with some not included. This table holds some 260,000 clones, approximately 90% found once. Sample: peripheral blood. The receptors were sampled from a woman in her thirties with COVID-19, enrolled during active disease. The CDR3 runs from the conserved cysteine through the conserved F or W. D genes are given only for firm matches. The size field is filled for only some rows; it gives once, few, many or a size class.

>.|TRBV28|few|TRBJ2-7
CASSSTYEQYF
TGTGCCAGCAGTTCTACCTACGAGCAGTACTTC
>TRBD2|TRBV11-2|once|TRBJ2-6
CASTYSGELGVGGANVLTF
TGTGCCAGCACCTATAGCGGGGAGCTTGGGGTTGGAGGGGCCAACGTCCTGACTTTC
>.|TRBV19|.|TRBJ1-1
CASSIDPDRTEAFF
TGTGCCAGTAGTATAGACCCGGACAGAACTGAAGCTTTCTTT
>.|TRBV28|.|TRBJ1-5
CASSTTGSNQPQHF
TGTGCCAGCAGTACCACAGGGAGCAATCAGCCCCAGCATTTT
>TRBD2|TRBV4-1|.|TRBJ2-7
CASSRLAGGPEQYF
TGCGCCAGCAGCCGGCTAGCGGGGGGGCCGGAGCAGTACTTC
>TRBD2|TRBV14|.|TRBJ2-1
CASSQDLAGDNEQFF
TGTGCCAGCAGCCAAGATTTAGCGGGAGACAATGAGCAGTTCTTC
>.|TRBV6-5|.|TRBJ1-1
CASSYRRQNTEAFF
TGTGCCAGCAGTTACCGGCGGCAAAACACTGAAGCTTTCTTT
>TRBD1|TRBV27|once|TRBJ2-3
CASSFLRTGGLDTQYF
TGTGCCAGCAGTTTTCTTCGGACAGGGGGCTTAGATACGCAGTATTTT
>TRBD2|TRBV3-1/TRBV3-2|.|TRBJ2-1
CASSQYLAGGTLNEQFF
TGTGCCAGCAGCCAATACTTAGCGGGAGGGACCTTGAATGAGCAGTTCTTC
>TRBD2|TRBV4-3|.|TRBJ2-1
CASSQEGLAYNEQFF
TGCGCCAGCAGCCAGGAGGGACTAGCCTACAATGAGCAGTTCTTC